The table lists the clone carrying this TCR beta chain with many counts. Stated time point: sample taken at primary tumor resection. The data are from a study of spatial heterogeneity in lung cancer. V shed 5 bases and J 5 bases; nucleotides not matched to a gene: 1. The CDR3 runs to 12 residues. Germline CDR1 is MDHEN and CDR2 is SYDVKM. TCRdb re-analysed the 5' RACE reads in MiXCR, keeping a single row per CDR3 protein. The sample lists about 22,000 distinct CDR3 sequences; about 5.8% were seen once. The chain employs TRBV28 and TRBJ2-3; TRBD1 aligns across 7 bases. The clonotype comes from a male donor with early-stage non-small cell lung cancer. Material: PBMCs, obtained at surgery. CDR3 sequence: CASSDRVDTQYF. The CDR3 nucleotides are TGTGCCAGCAGTGACAGGGTAGATACGCAGTATTTT.